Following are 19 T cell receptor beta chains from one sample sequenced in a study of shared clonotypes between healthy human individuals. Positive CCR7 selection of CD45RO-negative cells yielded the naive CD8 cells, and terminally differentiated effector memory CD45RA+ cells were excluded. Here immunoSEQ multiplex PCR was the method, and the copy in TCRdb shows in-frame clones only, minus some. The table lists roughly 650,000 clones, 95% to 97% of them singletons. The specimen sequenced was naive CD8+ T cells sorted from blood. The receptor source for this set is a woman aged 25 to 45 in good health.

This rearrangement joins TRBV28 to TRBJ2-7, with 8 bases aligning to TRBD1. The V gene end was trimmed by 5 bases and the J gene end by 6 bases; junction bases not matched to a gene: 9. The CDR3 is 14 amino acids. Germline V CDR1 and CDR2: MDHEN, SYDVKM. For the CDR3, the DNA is TGTGCCAGCAGTCCCGTAGGACAGGGTTTCGAGCAGTACTTC. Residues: CASSPVGQGFEQYF.

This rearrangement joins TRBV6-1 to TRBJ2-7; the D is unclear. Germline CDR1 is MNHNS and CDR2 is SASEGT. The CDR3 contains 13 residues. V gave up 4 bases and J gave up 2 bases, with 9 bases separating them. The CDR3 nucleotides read TGTGCCAGCAGTGCAACAGTTCCCTACGAGCAGTACTTC. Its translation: CASSATVPYEQYF.

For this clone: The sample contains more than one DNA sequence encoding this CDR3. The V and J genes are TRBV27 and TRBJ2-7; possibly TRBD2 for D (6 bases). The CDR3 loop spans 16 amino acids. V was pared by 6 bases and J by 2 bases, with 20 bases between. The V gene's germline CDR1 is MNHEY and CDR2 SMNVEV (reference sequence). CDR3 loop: CASSPSLGGRAYEQYF. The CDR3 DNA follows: TGTGCCAGCAGCCCCTCTCTGGGGGGAAGAGCCTACGAGCAGTACTTC.

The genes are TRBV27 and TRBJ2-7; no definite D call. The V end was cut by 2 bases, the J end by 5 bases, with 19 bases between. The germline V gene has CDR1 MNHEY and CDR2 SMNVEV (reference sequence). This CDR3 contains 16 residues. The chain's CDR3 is CASSLGGPLTLNEQYF. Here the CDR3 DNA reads TGTGCCAGCAGTTTAGGCGGACCCCTGACGTTGAACGAGCAGTACTTC.

The CDR3 DNA is TGTGCCAGCAGGGCTGCCTTTTACAGGGTAAATTATCCCTACGAGCAGTACTTC. Its protein is CASRAAFYRVNYPYEQYF. This chain uses TRBV28 with TRBJ2-7; D might be TRBD1 (6 bases). CDR1 is MDHEN and CDR2 is SYDVKM in the germline V gene. V lost 6 bases and J 2 bases, leaving 26 bases between the germline ends. The CDR3 covers 18 residues.

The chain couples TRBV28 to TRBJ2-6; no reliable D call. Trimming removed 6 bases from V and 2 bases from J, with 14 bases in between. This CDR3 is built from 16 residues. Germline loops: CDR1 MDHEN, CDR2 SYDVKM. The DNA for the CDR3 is TGTGCCAGCAGCCGCGACGTGTTGGCTGGGGCCAACGTCCTGACTTTC. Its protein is CASSRDVLAGANVLTF.

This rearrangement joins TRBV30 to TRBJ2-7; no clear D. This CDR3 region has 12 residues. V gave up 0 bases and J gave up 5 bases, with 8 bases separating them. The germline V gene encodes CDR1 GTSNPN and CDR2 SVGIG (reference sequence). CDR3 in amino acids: CAWSVHGDEQYF. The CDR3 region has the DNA TGTGCCTGGAGTGTACATGGCGACGAGCAGTACTTC. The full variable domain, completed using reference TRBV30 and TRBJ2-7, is SQTIHQWPATLVQPVGSPLSLECTVEGTSNPNLYWYRQAAGRGLQLLFYSVGIGQISSEVPQNLSASRPQDRQFILSSKKLLLSDSGFYLCAWSVHGDEQYFGPGTRLTVT.

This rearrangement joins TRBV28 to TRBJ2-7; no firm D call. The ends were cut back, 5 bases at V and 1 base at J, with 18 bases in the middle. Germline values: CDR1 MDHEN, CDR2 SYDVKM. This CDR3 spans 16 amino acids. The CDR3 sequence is CASSLSRTPLSYEQYF. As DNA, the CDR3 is TGTGCCAGCAGTCTATCAAGGACGCCCCTTTCCTACGAGCAGTACTTC.

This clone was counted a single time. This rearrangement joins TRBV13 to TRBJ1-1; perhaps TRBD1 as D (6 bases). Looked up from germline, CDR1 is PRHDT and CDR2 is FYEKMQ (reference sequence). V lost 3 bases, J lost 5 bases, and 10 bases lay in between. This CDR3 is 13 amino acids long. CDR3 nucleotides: TGTGCCAGCAGCTTGGGGGGGCAGACTGAAGCTTTCTTT. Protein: CASSLGGQTEAFF.

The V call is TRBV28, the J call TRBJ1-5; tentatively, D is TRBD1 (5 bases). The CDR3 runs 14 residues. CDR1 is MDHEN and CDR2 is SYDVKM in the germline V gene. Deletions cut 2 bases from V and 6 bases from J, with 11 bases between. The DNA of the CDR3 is TGTGCCAGCAGTTTACGAGGGGCCAGTCAGCCCCAGCATTTT. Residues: CASSLRGASQPQHF.

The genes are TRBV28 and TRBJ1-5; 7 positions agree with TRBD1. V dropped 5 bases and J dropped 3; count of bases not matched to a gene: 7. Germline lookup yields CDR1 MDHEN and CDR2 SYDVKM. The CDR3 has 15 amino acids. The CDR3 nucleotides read TGTGCCAGCAGTCCCATCGGGACAGTCAATCAGCCCCAGCATTTT. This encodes CASSPIGTVNQPQHF. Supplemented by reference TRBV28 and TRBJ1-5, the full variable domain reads DVKVTQSSRYLVKRTGEKVFLECVQDMDHENMFWYRQDPGLGLRLIYFSYDVKMKEKGDIPEGYSVSREKKERFSLILESASTNQTSMYLCASSPIGTVNQPQHFGDGTRLSIL.

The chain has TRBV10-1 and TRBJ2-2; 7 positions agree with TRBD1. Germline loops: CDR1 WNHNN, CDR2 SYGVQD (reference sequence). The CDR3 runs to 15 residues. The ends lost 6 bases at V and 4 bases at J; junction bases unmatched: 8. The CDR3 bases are TGCGCCAGCAGACCCGACAGGGATATCACCGGGGAGCTGTTTTTT. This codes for CASRPDRDITGELFF.

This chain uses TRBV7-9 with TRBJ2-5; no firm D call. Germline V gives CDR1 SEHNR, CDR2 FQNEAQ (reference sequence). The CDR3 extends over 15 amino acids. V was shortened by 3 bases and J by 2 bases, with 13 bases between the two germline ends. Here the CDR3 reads CASSFPIPPQETQYF. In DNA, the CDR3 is TGTGCCAGCAGCTTTCCTATCCCCCCTCAAGAGACCCAGTACTTC.

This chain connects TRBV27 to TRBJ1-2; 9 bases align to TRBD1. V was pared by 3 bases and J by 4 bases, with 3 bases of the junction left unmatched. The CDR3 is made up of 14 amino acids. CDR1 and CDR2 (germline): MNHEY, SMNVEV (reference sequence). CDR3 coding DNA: TGTGCCAGCAGTTTCGAGGGACAGGGCTATGGCTACACCTTC. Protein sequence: CASSFEGQGYGYTF.

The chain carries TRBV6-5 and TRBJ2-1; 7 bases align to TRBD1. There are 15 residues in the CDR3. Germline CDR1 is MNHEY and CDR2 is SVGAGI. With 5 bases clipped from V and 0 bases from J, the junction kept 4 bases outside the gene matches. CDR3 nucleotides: TGTGCCAGCAGTCCGGGACAGAGCTCCTACAATGAGCAGTTCTTC. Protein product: CASSPGQSSYNEQFF.

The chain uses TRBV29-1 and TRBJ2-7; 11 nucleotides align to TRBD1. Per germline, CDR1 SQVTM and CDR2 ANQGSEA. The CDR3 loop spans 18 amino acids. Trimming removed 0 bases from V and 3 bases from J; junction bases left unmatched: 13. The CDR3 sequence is CSVEERRPTGQGGYEQYF. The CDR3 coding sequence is TGCAGCGTTGAAGAACGACGACCTACGGGACAGGGGGGCTACGAGCAGTACTTC.

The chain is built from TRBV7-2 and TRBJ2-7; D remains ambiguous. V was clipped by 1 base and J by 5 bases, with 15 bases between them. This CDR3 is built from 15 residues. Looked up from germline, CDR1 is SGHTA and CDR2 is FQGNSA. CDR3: CASSLVELFSDEQYF. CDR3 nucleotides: TGTGCCAGCAGCTTAGTAGAACTCTTTTCCGACGAGCAGTACTTC.

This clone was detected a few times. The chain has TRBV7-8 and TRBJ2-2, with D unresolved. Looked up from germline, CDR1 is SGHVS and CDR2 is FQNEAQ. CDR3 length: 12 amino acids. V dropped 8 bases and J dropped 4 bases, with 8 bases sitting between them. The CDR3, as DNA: TGTGCCAGCTGGCTACCCACCGGGGAGCTGTTTTTT. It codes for CASWLPTGELFF.

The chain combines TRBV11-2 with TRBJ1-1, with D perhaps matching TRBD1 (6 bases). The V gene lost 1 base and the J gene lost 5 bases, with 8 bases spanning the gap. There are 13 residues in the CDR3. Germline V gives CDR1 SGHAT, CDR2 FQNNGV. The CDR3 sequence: CASSLAGATEAFF. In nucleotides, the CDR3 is TGTGCCAGCAGCTTAGCGGGGGCGACTGAAGCTTTCTTT.